This T cell receptor (beta chain) was found in a study of regulatory T cells in long-lasting Graves disease. This clonotype was observed a handful of times. Its antigen is still unknown. Time point indicated: newly diagnosed GD, antithyroid drugs for less than 3 months. From PBMCs, RNA was extracted and then used to make the TCR library. Roughly 9 milliliters of peripheral blood were taken and placed in EDTA tubes. Between the trimmed V and J ends, which lost 4 bases and 6 bases, there was a span of 9 bases. This CDR3 spans 13 amino acids. Germline values: CDR1 LNHDA, CDR2 SQIVND (reference sequence). In building TCR beta libraries, iRepertoire HTBI primers were used together with Arm-PCR of CDR3 regions. MiXCR was run by TCRdb on the multiplex PCR reads, yielding one entry per CDR3 protein. The sample records around 500,000 distinct CDR3 sequences, roughly 14% being singletons. Study results and limitations: Newly diagnosed patients shared 950 to 1,000 public clonotypes; persistent patients shared around 2,800. Persistent disease preferred TRBV28, TRBJ1-2 and TRBJ2-5; new disease, TRBV20-1 and TRBJ2-1.

The same sample was also studied in work on T cells in Graves' hyperthyroidism and ophthalmopathy. This second study notes: During a first-round RT-PCR of the TCR CDR3, the HTBI primer set was used.

The rearrangement links TRBV19 to TRBJ2-2; no clear D. The TCR comes from a man aged 25-45 years with Graves disease. The specimen comprised peripheral blood mononuclear cells (PBMCs), sampled at new diagnosis, from a patient treated with antithyroid drugs. The CDR3 bases are TGTGCCAGTAGTAATAGTGGACCCGGGGAGCTGTTTTTT. Its protein product is CASSNSGPGELFF.